This TCR beta chain stems from a study of human CD8 memory T cell subsets. Regarding the study as a whole: There was only minimal overlap between the repertoires of stem-like memory and precursor exhausted T cells. Chao1 estimates hinted that stem-like memory T cells outstripped precursor exhausted T cells in diversity.

The germline CDR1 and CDR2 sequences are MDHEN and SYDVKM. CDR3 length equals 18 residues. The TCR beta sequencing libraries came from UMI-labeled 5' RACE. TCRdb re-called the 5' RACE reads; every CDR3 protein appears as one record, without DNA. This specimen shows more than 9,000 distinct CDR3 sequences; the ten leading clones hold 8% to 10%. Points on this clonotype: The target antigen is unknown.

The TCR comes from a human donor in good health. Sequenced sample: CD8+ stem-like memory T cells (TSCM and TCM) sorted from PBMCs. Subset: stem-like memory CD8 T cells (TSTEM), CCR7+ PD-1- TIGIT-. V usage is TRBV28 and J usage is TRBJ2-7; absent DNA, TCRdb's TRBD1 call cannot be checked. The CDR3: CASSTHSLNPGGSYEQYF.